These 3 T cell receptor beta chains originate from one sample sequenced in a study of blood T cell repertoires in COVID-19. Repertoires were generated with immunoSEQ multiplex PCR, while TCRdb's copy carries only in-frame clones and drops some. The sample consists of around 330,000 clones, roughly 90% of them appearing once. Sequenced sample: peripheral blood. The receptors originated from a woman between 50 and 59 years old with active or convalescent COVID-19.

Written as DNA, the CDR3 is TGTGCCAGCAGTTTCGGTGTCACAGACTATGGCTACACCTTC. Its translation: CASSFGVTDYGYTF. This chain joins TRBV28 and TRBJ1-2, with D uncertain. The V gene lost 3 bases and the J gene lost 3 bases, with 11 bases spanning the gap. There are 14 residues in the CDR3. Looked up from germline, CDR1 is MDHEN and CDR2 is SYDVKM.

V and J are TRBV2 and TRBJ1-2; no reliable D call. The germline gives CDR1 SNHLY, CDR2 FYNNEI. The V end lost 7 bases, the J end lost 0 bases, and 9 bases lay between the germline ends. The CDR3 totals 13 residues. CDR3 protein: CASTADTNYGYTF. DNA of the CDR3: TGTGCCAGCACGGCAGACACTAACTATGGCTACACCTTC.

This clone was found once. The rearrangement links TRBV28 to TRBJ2-5; D is possibly TRBD2 (6 bases). This CDR3 has 15 amino acids. V was clipped by 6 bases and J by 4 bases, with 18 bases between them. Germline V gene sequence: CDR1 MDHEN, CDR2 SYDVKM. CDR3 coding DNA: TGTGCCAGCAGCCACGGGAGCTCTAGTCGAGAGACCCAGTACTTC. It translates to CASSHGSSSRETQYF.